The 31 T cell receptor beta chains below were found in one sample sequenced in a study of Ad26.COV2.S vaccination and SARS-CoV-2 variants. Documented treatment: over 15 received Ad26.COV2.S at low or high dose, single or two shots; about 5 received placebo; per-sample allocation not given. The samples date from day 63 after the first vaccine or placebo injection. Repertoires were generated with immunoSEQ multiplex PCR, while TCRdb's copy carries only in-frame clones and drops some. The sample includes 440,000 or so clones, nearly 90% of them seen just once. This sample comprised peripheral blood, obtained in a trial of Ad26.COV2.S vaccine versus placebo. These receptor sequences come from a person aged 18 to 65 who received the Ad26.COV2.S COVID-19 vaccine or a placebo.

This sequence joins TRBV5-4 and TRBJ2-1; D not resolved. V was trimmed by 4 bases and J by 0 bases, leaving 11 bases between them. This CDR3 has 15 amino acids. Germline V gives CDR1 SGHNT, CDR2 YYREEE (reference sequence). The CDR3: CASSRMTSSYNEQFF. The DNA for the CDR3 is TGTGCCAGCAGCCGGATGACGAGCTCCTACAATGAGCAGTTCTTC.

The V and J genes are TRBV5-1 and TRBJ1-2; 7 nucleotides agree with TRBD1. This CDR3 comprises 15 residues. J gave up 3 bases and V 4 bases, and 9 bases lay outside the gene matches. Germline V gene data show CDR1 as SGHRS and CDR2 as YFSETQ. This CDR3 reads CASSGDRVSYYGYTF. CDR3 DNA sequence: TGCGCCAGCAGCGGTGACAGGGTTTCTTACTATGGCTACACCTTC.

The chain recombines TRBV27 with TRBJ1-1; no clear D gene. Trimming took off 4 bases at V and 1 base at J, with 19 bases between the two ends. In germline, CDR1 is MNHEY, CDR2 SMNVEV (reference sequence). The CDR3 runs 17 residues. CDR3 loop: CASSSRISTGTNTEAFF. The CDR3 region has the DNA TGTGCCAGCAGTTCCCGAATCTCGACGGGAACGAACACTGAAGCTTTCTTT.

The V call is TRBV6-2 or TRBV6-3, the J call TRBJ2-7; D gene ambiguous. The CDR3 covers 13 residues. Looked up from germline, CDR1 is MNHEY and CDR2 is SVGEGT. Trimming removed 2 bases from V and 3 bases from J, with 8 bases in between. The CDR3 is CASSYLLHYEQYF. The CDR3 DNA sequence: TGTGCCAGCAGTTACCTCCTCCACTACGAGCAGTACTTC.

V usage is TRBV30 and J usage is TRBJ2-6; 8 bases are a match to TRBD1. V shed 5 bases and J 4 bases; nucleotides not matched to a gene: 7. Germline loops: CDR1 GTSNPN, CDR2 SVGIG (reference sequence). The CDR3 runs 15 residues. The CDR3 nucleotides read TGTGCCTGGTCTGCAGGGGGCACCGGGGCCAACGTCCTGACTTTC. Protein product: CAWSAGGTGANVLTF.

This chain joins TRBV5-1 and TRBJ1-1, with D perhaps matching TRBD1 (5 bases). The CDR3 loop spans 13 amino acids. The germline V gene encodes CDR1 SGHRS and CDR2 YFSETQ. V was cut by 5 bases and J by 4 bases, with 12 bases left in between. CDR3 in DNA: TGCGCCAGCAGTTCTATGGGGGGCACTGAAGCTTTCTTT. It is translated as CASSSMGGTEAFF.

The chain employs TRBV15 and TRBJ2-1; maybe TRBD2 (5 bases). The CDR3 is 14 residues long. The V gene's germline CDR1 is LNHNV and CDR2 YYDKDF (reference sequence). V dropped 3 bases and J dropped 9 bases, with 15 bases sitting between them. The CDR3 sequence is CATSSAMRVGEQFF. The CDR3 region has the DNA TGTGCCACCAGCAGCGCGATGAGGGTAGGTGAGCAGTTCTTC. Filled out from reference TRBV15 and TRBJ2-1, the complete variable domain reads DAMVIQNPRYQVTQFGKPVTLSCSQTLNHNVMYWYQQKSSQAPKLLFHYYDKDFNNEADTPDNFQSRRPNTSFCFLDIRSPGLGDTAMYLCATSSAMRVGEQFFGPGTRLTVL.

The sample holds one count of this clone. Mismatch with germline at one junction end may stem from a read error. CDR3 region: CSASFGDRYFF. CDR3 in DNA: TGCAGTGCTAGTTTCGGGGACAGGTACTTCTTC. The genes are TRBV20-1 and TRBJ1-2; 8 bases fit TRBD1. The CDR3 is 11 amino acids. Per the germline V gene, CDR1 is DFQATT and CDR2 is SNEGSKA (reference sequence).

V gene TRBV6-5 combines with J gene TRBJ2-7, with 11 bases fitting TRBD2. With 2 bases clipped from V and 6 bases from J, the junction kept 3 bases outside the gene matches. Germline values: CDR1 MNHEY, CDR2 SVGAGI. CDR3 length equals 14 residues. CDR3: CASSYGLAGGEQYF. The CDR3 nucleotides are TGTGCCAGCAGTTACGGGCTAGCGGGAGGCGAGCAGTACTTC.

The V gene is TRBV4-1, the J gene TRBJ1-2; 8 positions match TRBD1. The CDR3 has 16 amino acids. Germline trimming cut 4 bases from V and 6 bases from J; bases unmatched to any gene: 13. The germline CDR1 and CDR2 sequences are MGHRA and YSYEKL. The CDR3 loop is CASSPQQDRDRDGYTF. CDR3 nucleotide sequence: TGCGCCAGCAGCCCCCAGCAGGACAGGGATCGGGATGGCTACACCTTC.

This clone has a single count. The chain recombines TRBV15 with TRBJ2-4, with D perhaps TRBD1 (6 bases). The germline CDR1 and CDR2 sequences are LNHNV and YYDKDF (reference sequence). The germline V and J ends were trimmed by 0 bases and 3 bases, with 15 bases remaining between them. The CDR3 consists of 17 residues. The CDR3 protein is CATSRDLGHIGKNIQYF. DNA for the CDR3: TGTGCCACCAGCAGAGATCTGGGACATATAGGCAAAAACATTCAGTACTTC.

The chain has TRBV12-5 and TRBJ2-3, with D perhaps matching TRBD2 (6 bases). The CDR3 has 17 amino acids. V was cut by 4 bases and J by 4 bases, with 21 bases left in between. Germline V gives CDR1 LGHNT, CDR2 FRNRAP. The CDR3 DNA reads TGTGCTAGTGGTTGGGCGCCCGGAATCCGGAGGGCAGATACGCAGTATTTT. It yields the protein CASGWAPGIRRADTQYF.

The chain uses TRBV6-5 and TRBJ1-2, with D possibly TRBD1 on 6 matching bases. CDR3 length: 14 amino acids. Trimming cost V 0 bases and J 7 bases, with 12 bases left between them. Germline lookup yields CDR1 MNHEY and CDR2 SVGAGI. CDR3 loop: CASSYSPGASGYTF. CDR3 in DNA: TGTGCCAGCAGTTACTCCCCGGGGGCAAGTGGCTACACCTTC.

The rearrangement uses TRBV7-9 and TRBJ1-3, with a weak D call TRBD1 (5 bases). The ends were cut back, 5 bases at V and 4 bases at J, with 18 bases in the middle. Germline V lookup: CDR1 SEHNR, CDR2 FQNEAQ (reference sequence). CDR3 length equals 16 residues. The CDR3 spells CASSHRRDAQGNTIYF. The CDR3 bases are TGTGCCAGCAGCCATCGAAGGGACGCCCAAGGAAACACCATATATTTT.

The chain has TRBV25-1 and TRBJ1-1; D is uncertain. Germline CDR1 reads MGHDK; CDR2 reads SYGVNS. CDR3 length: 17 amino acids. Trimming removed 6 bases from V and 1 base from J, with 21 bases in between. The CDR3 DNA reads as TGTGCCAGCAGAGGTCCGAGAAAAATCGATAGGAACACTGAAGCTTTCTTT. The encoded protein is CASRGPRKIDRNTEAFF.

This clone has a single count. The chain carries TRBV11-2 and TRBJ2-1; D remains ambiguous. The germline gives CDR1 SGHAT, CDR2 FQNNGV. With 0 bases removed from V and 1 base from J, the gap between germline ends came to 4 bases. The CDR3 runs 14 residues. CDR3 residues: CASSLDRSYNEQFF. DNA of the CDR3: TGTGCCAGCAGCTTAGATAGATCCTACAATGAGCAGTTCTTC.

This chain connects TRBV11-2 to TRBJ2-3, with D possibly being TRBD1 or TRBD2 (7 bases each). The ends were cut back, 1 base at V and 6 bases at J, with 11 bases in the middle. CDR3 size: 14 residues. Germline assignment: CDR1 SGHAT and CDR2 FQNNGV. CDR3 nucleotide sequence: TGTGCCAGCAGCTTAGGTCAGGGGGGGGATACGCAGTATTTT. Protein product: CASSLGQGGDTQYF.

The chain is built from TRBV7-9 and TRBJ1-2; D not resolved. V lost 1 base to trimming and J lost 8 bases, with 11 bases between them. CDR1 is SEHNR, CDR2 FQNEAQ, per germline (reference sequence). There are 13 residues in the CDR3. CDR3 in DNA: TGTGCCAGCAGCTTAGTGTCGGGGTACGGCTACACCTTC. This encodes CASSLVSGYGYTF.

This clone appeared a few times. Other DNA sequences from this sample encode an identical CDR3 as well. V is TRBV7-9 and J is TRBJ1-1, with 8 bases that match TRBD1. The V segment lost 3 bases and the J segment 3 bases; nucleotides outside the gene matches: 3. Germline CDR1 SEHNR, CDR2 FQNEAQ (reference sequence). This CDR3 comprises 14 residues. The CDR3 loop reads CASSFGQGHTEAFF. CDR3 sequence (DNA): TGTGCCAGCAGCTTTGGACAGGGCCACACTGAAGCTTTCTTT.

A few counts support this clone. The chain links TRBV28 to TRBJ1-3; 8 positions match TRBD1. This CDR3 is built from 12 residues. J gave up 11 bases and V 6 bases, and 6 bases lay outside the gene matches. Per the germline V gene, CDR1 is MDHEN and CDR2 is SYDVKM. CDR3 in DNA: TGTGCCAGCAGACATCAGGGGGCGCCCATATATTTT. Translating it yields CASRHQGAPIYF.

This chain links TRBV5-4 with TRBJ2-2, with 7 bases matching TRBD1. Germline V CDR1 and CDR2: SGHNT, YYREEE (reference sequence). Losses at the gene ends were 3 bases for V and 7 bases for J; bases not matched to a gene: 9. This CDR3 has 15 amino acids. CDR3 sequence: CASSSSTGKIGELFF. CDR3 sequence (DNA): TGTGCCAGCAGCTCCTCGACAGGGAAGATCGGGGAGCTGTTTTTT.

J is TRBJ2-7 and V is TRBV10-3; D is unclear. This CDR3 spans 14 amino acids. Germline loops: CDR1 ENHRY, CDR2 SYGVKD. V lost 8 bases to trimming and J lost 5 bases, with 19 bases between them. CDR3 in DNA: TGTGCCATCTCAGACCCAAGGATCATGGACGAGCAGTACTTC. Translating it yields CAISDPRIMDEQYF.

This CDR3 reads CASSQEAGTRGNTIYF. CDR3 coding DNA: TGCGCCAGCAGCCAAGAGGCAGGGACGAGGGGAAACACCATATATTTT. The V call is TRBV4-3, the J call TRBJ1-3, with D possibly matching TRBD1 (5 bases). CDR1 and CDR2 (germline): LGHNA, YSLEER. This CDR3 region has 16 residues. The ends were cut back, 0 bases at V and 4 bases at J, with 13 bases in the middle.

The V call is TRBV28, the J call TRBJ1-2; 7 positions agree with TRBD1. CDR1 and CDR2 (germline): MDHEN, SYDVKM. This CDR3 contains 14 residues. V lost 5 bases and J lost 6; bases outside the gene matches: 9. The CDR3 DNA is TGTGCCAGCAGTCCACCAGACAGGGTGGATGGCTACACCTTC. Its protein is CASSPPDRVDGYTF.

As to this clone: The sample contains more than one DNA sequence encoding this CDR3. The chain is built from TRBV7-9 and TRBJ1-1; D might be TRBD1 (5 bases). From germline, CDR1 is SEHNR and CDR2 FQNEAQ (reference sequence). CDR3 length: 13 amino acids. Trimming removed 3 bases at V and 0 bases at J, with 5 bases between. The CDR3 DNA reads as TGTGCCAGCAGCTTGGACATGAACACTGAAGCTTTCTTT. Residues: CASSLDMNTEAFF.

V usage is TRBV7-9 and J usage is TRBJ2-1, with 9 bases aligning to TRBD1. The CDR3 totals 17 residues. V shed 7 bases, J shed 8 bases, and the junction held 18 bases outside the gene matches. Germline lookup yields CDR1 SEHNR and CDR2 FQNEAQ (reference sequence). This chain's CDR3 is CASTTPGLGQGSDEQFF. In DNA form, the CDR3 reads TGTGCCAGCACCACCCCCGGTTTGGGACAGGGTTCGGATGAGCAGTTCTTC.

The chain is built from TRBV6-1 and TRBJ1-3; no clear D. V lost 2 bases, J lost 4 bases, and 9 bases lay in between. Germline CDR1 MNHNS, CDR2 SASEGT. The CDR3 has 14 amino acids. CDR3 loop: CASSEIPGGNTIYF. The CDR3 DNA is TGTGCCAGCAGTGAAATACCGGGGGGAAACACCATATATTTT.

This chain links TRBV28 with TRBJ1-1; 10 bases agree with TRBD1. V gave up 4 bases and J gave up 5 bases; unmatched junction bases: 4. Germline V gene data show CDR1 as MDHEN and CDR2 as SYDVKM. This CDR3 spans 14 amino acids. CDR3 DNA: TGTGCCAGCAGTTCCGGGACAGGGGTGACTGAAGCTTTCTTT. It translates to CASSSGTGVTEAFF.

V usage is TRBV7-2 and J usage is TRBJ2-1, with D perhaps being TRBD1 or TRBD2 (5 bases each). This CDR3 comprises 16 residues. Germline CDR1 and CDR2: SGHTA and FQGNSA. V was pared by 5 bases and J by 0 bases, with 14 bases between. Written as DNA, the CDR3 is TGTGCCAGCAGCGGACATTCGGGAACCTCCTACAATGAGCAGTTCTTC. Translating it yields CASSGHSGTSYNEQFF.

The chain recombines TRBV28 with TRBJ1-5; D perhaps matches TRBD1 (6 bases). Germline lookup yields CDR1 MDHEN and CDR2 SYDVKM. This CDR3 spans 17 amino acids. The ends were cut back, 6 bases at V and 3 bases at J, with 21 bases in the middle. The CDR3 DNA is TGTGCCAGCAGGAGGGGTAGGGGGGGCCAACTCAATCAGCCCCAGCATTTT. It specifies CASRRGRGGQLNQPQHF.

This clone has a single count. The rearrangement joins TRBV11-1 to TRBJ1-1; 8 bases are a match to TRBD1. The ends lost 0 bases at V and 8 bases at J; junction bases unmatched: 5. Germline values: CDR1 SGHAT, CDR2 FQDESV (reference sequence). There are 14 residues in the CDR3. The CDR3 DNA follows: TGTGCCAGCAGCTTAGCGGACAGGGTCCCCGAAGCTTTCTTT. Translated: CASSLADRVPEAFF.